Shown below are 17 T cell receptor beta chains from a single sample sequenced in a study of shared clonotypes between healthy human individuals. Clones were read by immunoSEQ multiplex PCR, and TCRdb kept only the in-frame ones, dropping some. This sample has under 1,100,000 clones; 75% to 85% occur once, and the top ten carry 0.55% to 0.7%. Sequencing input: memory CD4+ T cells from PBMCs. Regarding subset: CD45RA-negative fraction. The receptors were gathered from a man between 18 and 35 years old in good health. Some clones in this sample may be carry-over from other donors' samples.

As to this clone: Possible read error: a much larger clone is one base away. V usage is TRBV11-1 and J usage is TRBJ2-7, with no clear D. The CDR3 runs 13 residues. CDR1 is SGHAT, CDR2 FQDESV, per germline (reference sequence). V lost 1 base and J 0 bases, leaving 4 bases between the germline ends. The CDR3 region has the DNA TGTGCCAGCAGCTTAGTGGGCTCCTACGAGCAGTACTTC. Residues: CASSLVGSYEQYF.

This clone was counted only a few times. CDR3 in amino acids: CASSLREPNTEAFF. In nucleotides, the CDR3 is TGTGCCAGCAGCCTAAGGGAGCCGAACACTGAAGCTTTCTTT. The chain uses TRBV27 and TRBJ1-1; no firm D call. Per germline, CDR1 MNHEY and CDR2 SMNVEV (reference sequence). V lost 6 bases, J lost 1 base, and 12 bases lay in between. The CDR3 contains 14 residues.

This clone was observed a few times. The chain recombines TRBV11-3 with TRBJ2-6, with 9 positions matching TRBD2. V shed 0 bases, J shed 0 bases, and the junction held 6 bases outside the gene matches. Germline lookup yields CDR1 SGHNT and CDR2 YENEEA. The CDR3 is made up of 19 amino acids. The CDR3 DNA reads TGTGCCAGCAGCTTAGATAGGACTAGCGTGCTCTCTGGGGCCAACGTCCTGACTTTC. Translation gives CASSLDRTSVLSGANVLTF.

This sequence joins TRBV10-3 and TRBJ2-3; D not resolved. V lost 3 bases, J lost 4 bases, and 5 bases lay in between. The CDR3 is 12 residues long. Germline V gene data show CDR1 as ENHRY and CDR2 as SYGVKD. The CDR3 bases are TGTGCCATCAGTGAAGTGGCAGATACGCAGTATTTT. This codes for CAISEVADTQYF.

The J gene is TRBJ1-1, the V gene TRBV29-1, with TRBD1 as a possible D gene (5 bases). This CDR3 has 13 residues. The germline gives CDR1 SQVTM, CDR2 ANQGSEA. Trimming took off 7 bases at V and 4 bases at J, with 16 bases between the two ends. CDR3 residues: CSAASWGGTEAFF. CDR3 DNA: TGCAGCGCAGCCAGCTGGGGGGGCACTGAAGCTTTCTTT. The full variable domain, with the rest looked up from reference TRBV29-1 and TRBJ1-1, is SAVISQKPSRDICQRGTSLTIQCQVDSQVTMMFWYRQQPGQSLTLIATANQGSEATYESGFVIDKFPISRPNLTFSTLTVSNMSPEDSSIYLCSAASWGGTEAFFGQGTRLTVV.

The chain recombines TRBV9 with TRBJ1-1, with D maybe TRBD1 (6 bases). Trimming left V 2 bases short and J 2 bases short, with 16 bases between. The CDR3 has 16 amino acids. Germline V gene data show CDR1 as SGDLS and CDR2 as YYNGEE. The CDR3 sequence: CASSVGTSRGNTEAFF. In nucleotides, the CDR3 is TGTGCCAGCAGCGTGGGCACGTCCAGGGGAAACACTGAAGCTTTCTTT.

The J gene is TRBJ2-1, the V gene TRBV5-1, with 7 bases that match TRBD2. Germline values: CDR1 SGHRS, CDR2 YFSETQ. This CDR3 spans 16 amino acids. Unmatched junction bases numbered 7, after V lost 4 bases and J lost 0 bases. The CDR3 DNA reads as TGCGCCAGCAGCCCGATAGCGGGCCCCTCCTACAATGAGCAGTTCTTC. As protein: CASSPIAGPSYNEQFF. Looking up the rest from reference TRBV5-1 and TRBJ2-1 gives the full variable domain: KAGVTQTPRYLIKTRGQQVTLSCSPISGHRSVSWYQQTPGQGLQFLFEYFSETQRNKGNFPGRFSGRQFSNSRSEMNVSTLELGDSALYLCASSPIAGPSYNEQFFGPGTRLTVL.

The gene calls are TRBV29-1 and TRBJ2-3; possible D gene TRBD2, 6 bases. Trimming stripped 2 bases from V and 7 bases from J, with 13 bases between. The CDR3 spans 13 residues. Germline lookup yields CDR1 SQVTM and CDR2 ANQGSEA. CDR3 protein: CSVERDSGYTQYF. In DNA, the CDR3 is TGCAGCGTTGAAAGGGACTCGGGGTATACGCAGTATTTT.

This clone was observed at least ten times. The V gene is TRBV14, the J gene TRBJ2-1; TRBD1 matches 7 bases. This CDR3 has 16 amino acids. Germline trimming cut 4 bases from V and 6 bases from J; bases unmatched to any gene: 12. In germline, CDR1 is SGHDN, CDR2 FVKESK. CDR3 coding DNA: TGTGCCAGCAGCCTCCGACAGGGCGTCCGAGGCAATGAGCAGTTCTTC. Its protein is CASSLRQGVRGNEQFF.

This chain connects TRBV5-6 to TRBJ2-4; perhaps D is TRBD1 or TRBD2 (5 bases each). CDR1 and CDR2 (germline): SGHDT, YYEEEE. CDR3 length: 14 residues. V dropped 1 base and J dropped 7 bases, with 12 bases sitting between them. The CDR3 region is CASSLYGAPNIQYF. CDR3 nucleotide sequence: TGTGCCAGCAGCTTGTACGGGGCTCCTAACATTCAGTACTTC.

This clone is a singleton in its sample. V gene TRBV18 combines with J gene TRBJ2-2, with a possible D match to TRBD1 (6 bases). From germline, CDR1 is KGHSH and CDR2 LQKENI. The CDR3 has 16 amino acids. V lost 3 bases and J lost 4, with 15 bases in between. In DNA, the CDR3 is TGTGCCAGCTCACCGAACACAGGGTTCCTCACCGGGGAGCTGTTTTTT. This gives the protein CASSPNTGFLTGELFF.

To note about this clone: Other DNA sequences in the sample encode the same CDR3. V is TRBV15 and J is TRBJ2-1, with 9 bases identical to TRBD2. J gave up 4 bases and V 1 base, and 2 bases lay outside the gene matches. Germline-derived CDR1 and CDR2 are LNHNV and YYDKDF (reference sequence). This CDR3 region has 15 residues. CDR3: CATSRGGRGYNEQFF. In DNA, the CDR3 is TGTGCCACCAGCAGAGGCGGGAGGGGATACAATGAGCAGTTCTTC.

This clone has only one observation. The chain uses TRBV28 and TRBJ2-5; 9 bases are a match to TRBD2. The V and J ends lost 5 bases and 1 base, in that order; junction bases with no gene match: 11. The CDR3 covers 17 residues. Germline CDR1 reads MDHEN; CDR2 reads SYDVKM. CDR3 sequence: CASSARGTSRTQETQYF. CDR3 sequence (DNA): TGTGCCAGCAGTGCCAGGGGGACTAGCAGAACCCAAGAGACCCAGTACTTC.

The chain has TRBV11-3 and TRBJ1-1; the D is unclear. V was clipped by 3 bases and J by 0 bases, with 8 bases between them. Germline CDR1 is SGHNT and CDR2 is YENEEA. The CDR3 covers 14 residues. CDR3 loop: CASSFSGLNTEAFF. In nucleotides, the CDR3 is TGTGCCAGCAGCTTCAGCGGGCTGAACACTGAAGCTTTCTTT.

The genes are TRBV25-1 and TRBJ2-7; 8 bases align to TRBD2. The germline CDR1 and CDR2 sequences are MGHDK and SYGVNS. CDR3 length: 14 amino acids. V dropped 7 bases and J dropped 5; count of bases not matched to a gene: 10. The CDR3 coding sequence is TGTGCCAGCACCCAACGGGAGGGTCGCCACGAGCAGTACTTC. Translated: CASTQREGRHEQYF.

This clone was seen more than once but under ten times. The rearrangement joins TRBV30 to TRBJ1-1; D possibly corresponds to TRBD1 (5 bases). V dropped 1 base and J dropped 1 base, with 7 bases sitting between them. The CDR3 covers 13 residues. From germline, CDR1 is GTSNPN and CDR2 SVGIG (reference sequence). The CDR3 nucleotides read TGTGCCTGGAGTGGTGGGACGAACACTGAAGCTTTCTTT. It translates to CAWSGGTNTEAFF.

The J gene is TRBJ1-2, the V gene TRBV19; no firm D call. CDR1 is LNHDA and CDR2 is SQIVND in the germline V gene (reference sequence). The V end lost 7 bases, the J end lost 0 bases, and 18 bases lay between the germline ends. The CDR3 spans 16 residues. The CDR3 spells CASTSEAQPTNYGYTF. The CDR3 nucleotides are TGTGCCAGTACGTCGGAGGCACAGCCGACTAACTATGGCTACACCTTC.